This TCR beta chain was profiled in a study of T cell changes during pregnancy in multiple sclerosis. This clone occurred once. Using immunoSEQ multiplex PCR, the repertoire was profiled, and TCRdb retains in-frame clones only, with some absent. The sample contains about 80,000 clones, about 90% of which appear only once. This receptor was identified in a female donor with multiple sclerosis, enrolled in a pregnancy study. The sequences come from peripheral blood, collected before pregnancy.

The CDR3 nucleotides are TGTGCCAGCAGCCCCCCTAGCGGGGGGGCTGAGGCGCAGTATTTT. Its protein product is CASSPPSGGAEAQYF. V and J are TRBV4-2 and TRBJ2-3; 12 bases map to TRBD2. V shed 4 bases, J shed 10 bases, and the junction held 9 bases outside the gene matches. This CDR3 spans 15 amino acids. CDR1 and CDR2 (germline): LGHNA, YNFKEQ.